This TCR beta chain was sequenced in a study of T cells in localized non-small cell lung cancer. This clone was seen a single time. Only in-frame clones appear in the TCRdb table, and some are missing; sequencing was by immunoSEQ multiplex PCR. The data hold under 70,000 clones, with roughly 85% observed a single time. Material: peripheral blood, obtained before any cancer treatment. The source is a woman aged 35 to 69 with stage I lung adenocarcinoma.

CDR3: CASDTRGLGNSPLHF. For the CDR3, the DNA is TGTGCCAGCGACACCCGGGGACTCGGCAATTCACCCCTCCACTTT. V gene TRBV28 combines with J gene TRBJ1-6; tentative D call: TRBD1 (5 bases). This CDR3 has 15 residues. The V end was cut by 8 bases, the J end by 7 bases, with 18 bases between. The V gene's germline CDR1 is MDHEN and CDR2 SYDVKM.